This TCR beta chain was recorded in a study of cytomegalovirus exposure and HLA in healthy donors (TCRdb year 2017). Regarding the study in general: In an earlier analysis of roughly 500 of the donors, about 270 Gb of sequence data and 117 million unique TCR beta sequences from roughly 190 million T cells were reported. Approximately 330 gigabases of sequencing data and tens of millions of unique TCR sequences made up an early release that covered around 640 HLA-typed donors. Of the approximately 400 genotyped donors, around 81% fell in the genetic ancestry cluster associated with self-reported Caucasian donors. The aim of the study was to test whether cataloging public T cell receptors could identify signatures of past pathogen exposure. The study used immunosequencing to profile the T cell repertoires of approximately 630 subjects and linked those repertoires to cytomegalovirus serostatus. A separate validation cohort of 100 to 150 different subjects was used in addition to the roughly 620-subject first cohort. To predict cytomegalovirus infection status, the study brought together high-throughput TCR immunosequencing, statistical association of individual TCRs with disease status, and machine learning. To study patterns of TCR occurrence, a later analysis re-analyzed previously published TCR beta repertoires from under 750 donors and added high-resolution HLA genotyping. The later analysis used no new phenotypic data to find candidate immune exposures, relying instead on TCR beta sequences and their occurrence across donors. An earlier analysis of approximately 580 of the donors used high-throughput TCR beta sequencing to judge whether each TCR beta V gene segment behaved as functional or pseudogenic. Donor age, sex, ethnicity and CMV serostatus were compiled together with the repertoire data. Genome-wide SNP genotypes for about 65% of the roughly 670 donors were used in a later genetic analysis, which treated that subset as a discovery cohort. Every repertoire in the discovery cohort had been generated on one and the same sequencing platform. Class I and class II HLA loci were covered by the typing at four-digit resolution. The number of typed donors differed by locus: roughly 629-630 for A, B, C, DRB1 and DQB1; approximately 530 for DQA1; 606 for DPA1; and roughly 450 for DPB1. Because of strong linkage in the cohort, four or five DR-DQ haplotypes were treated as single units for association and clustering. Across about 370 genotyped donors of the cohort, an average of about 200,000 unique TCR beta nucleotide sequences per donor were sequenced, and roughly 20% of those sequences were non-productive.

Overall study outcomes, separate from this receptor: In a later genetic analysis, a missense DCLRE1C variant was associated with V-gene and J-gene trimming of TCR beta chains, and the association was replicated in an independent cohort. A later analysis reported that several top co-occurrence clusters appeared linked to parvovirus B19, influenza, CMV and Epstein-Barr virus. Correlated functional status among segregating V segments might reflect linkage disequilibrium, but an unknown experimental factor could not be ruled out. An earlier analysis of around 500 of the donors showed that most TCR beta V segments appeared in productive rearrangements either about 87% or about 30% of the time, which broadly matched IMGT annotations. In a later analysis, most CMV-associated TCR beta chains were found to appear HLA-restricted, with HLA associations seemingly driven largely by CMV exposure. Because HLA typing was missing for some donors at each locus, association tests included only the typed subset. Cytomegalovirus status was reported to be diagnosed by the classifier with high specificity and sensitivity in both the original and validation cohorts. Presence/absence analyses assumed roughly uniform sequencing depth across donors, an assumption that may not hold. This cohort had only TCR beta chains sequenced, and the lack of alpha or paired-chain data limited which features could be detected. According to a later genetic analysis, donors in an Asian-associated ancestry cluster had fewer N-insertions in productive TCRs than the approximately 650-donor mean. A later analysis associated about 18,000 TCR beta sequences with specific HLA alleles at a false discovery rate of 0.05. When HLA alleles, especially DR and DQ, strongly co-occurred, TCR associations were difficult to assign to individual alleles. The study listed 164 TCR beta chains as associated with cytomegalovirus. Three of the identified cytomegalovirus-associated TCR beta chains were confirmed in vitro to be specific for cytomegalovirus antigens. While some public TCRs were present in many individuals, most TCR sequences turned up only very rarely across donors. A further reported finding was that TCR beta sequences accurately predicted the HLA-A and HLA-B alleles for most subjects in the first cohort. Because counts were too low, about 15 rarely observed V segments, including chromosome 9 orphons, were left out of the earlier analysis of about 500 of the donors. The sequencing pipeline was judged likely to have produced a cluster of highly shared sequence variants as a technical artifact. According to a later analysis, TCR association rates differed among HLA loci, with DRB1 alleles showing the most associated TCRs and HLA-C alleles showing the fewest. Compared with equally common non-associated chains, HLA-associated TCR beta chains in a later analysis were more clonally expanded and had lower generation probabilities. The authors suggested that the approach could potentially be generalized to other disease states and immunological phenotypes. For the cohort, immune exposure information was limited to CMV serostatus.

For this clone: Its antigen is still unknown. A junction end diverges from the germline sequence, so it may reflect a read error.

The cohort consisted of fewer than 700 healthy bone marrow donors. Cohort members were all nominally healthy when sampled, although unrecorded immune exposures were likely present. The donor was CMV seronegative and was included in the group of a few hundred seronegative cohort members. A peripheral blood sample was collected from each donor, and TCR beta sequencing was performed on peripheral blood mononuclear cells. Genomic DNA was extracted from the blood cell samples with the Qiagen DNeasy Blood Extraction Kit. Library construction relied on the immunoSEQ multiplex PCR assay. For the multiplex PCR, a mixture combining 60 forward primers for TCR Vbeta segments and 13 reverse primers for TCR Jbeta segments was used. The CDR3 region of rearranged TCR beta genes was amplified from genomic DNA by a multiplex PCR assay. Amplified TCR beta libraries were sequenced as 87-base-pair reads on the Illumina HiSeq System. The published analysis was carried out like this. Across the 500 to 850 repertoires, a later analysis counted about 81 million unique TCR beta chains, around 10 million of which were shared by at least two donors. Raw reads were error-corrected and collapsed into unique sequences with a nearest-neighbor algorithm that merged closely related sequences to remove PCR and sequencing errors. Alignment of CDR3 sequences to IMGT reference sequences was used to assign V, D and J gene segments. For a sequence to be retained, a match of at least six nucleotides to both a V gene segment and a J gene segment was required. Rearrangements were called productive when the CDR3 lacked stop codons and stayed in frame with V and J; all others were non-productive. Following IMGT convention, CDR3 was defined as the stretch from the second conserved V-encoded cysteine to the conserved J-encoded phenylalanine. Sequences without an unambiguous match to a single V gene segment were excluded from the earlier analysis of 450 to 750 of the donors. In an earlier analysis of approximately 590 of the donors, V segments were called functional above 56.7% productive rearrangements and were called segregating when the between-donor standard deviation exceeded 5%. A statistical classification framework was built for diagnosing cytomegalovirus status from the catalog of TCR beta chain sequences. A later analysis assigned V and J genes by comparing TCR nucleotide sequences with IMGT/GENE-DB human TR gene sequences. The TCRdist pipeline was used in a later analysis to assign CDR3 sequences and most-parsimonious VDJ recombination scenarios. In a later analysis, every TCR beta chain was defined by the combination of its CDR3 amino acid sequence and its V-gene family, and reads without a unique V-gene family were dropped. As a way to deal with suspected cross-contamination and a sequencing artifact, a later analysis dropped hundreds of nucleotide sequences that were highly shared and had low generation probability. A later analysis calculated a clonal expansion index for each public chain from normalized within-repertoire ranks of inferred template counts. In a later analysis, generation probabilities were computed using a VDJ recombination model fitted to out-of-frame rearrangements, and the results were checked against IGoR. A later analysis scored TCR-TCR, TCR-HLA and TCR-CMV co-occurrence with hypergeometric tests, applying a repertoire-size bias correction to TCR pairs. To estimate false discovery rates, a later analysis permuted the HLA or CMV assignments 20 times. In a later analysis, co-occurring TCRs were grouped using DBSCAN, and TCRdist sequence similarity was added for clustering within HLA-allele-positive subsets. Co-occurrence clustering excluded repertoires with fewer than 30,000 or more than 120,000 public chains, plus five with anomalous nucleotide sharing. This is the immuneACCESS table as TCRdb keeps it, with only in-frame sequences that have V and J called. A part of the clones is gone; compared with another copy, unresolved V genes explain less than half, and the rest is unexplained. The DNA gave D and trimming, while V, J and clone size come from that table. In all, the sample holds about 130,000 clones, and 70% to 80% of those were seen once. Roughly 2% of the sample is held by the ten biggest clonotypes.

Material for sequencing was PBMCs. The clonotype comes from a man aged 18 to 29 in good health and CMV-seronegative.

The bases are TGTTCCAGCAGCGCCAGGGGAGAGGGAAACACCATATATTTT. The resulting protein is CSSSARGEGNTIYF. Here the chain combines TRBV7-9 and TRBJ1-3, and possibly TRBD1, on 6 matching bases. CDR1 and CDR2, looked up from the germline V gene (reference sequence), are SEHNR and FQNEAQ. There are 14 amino acids in the CDR3, from cysteine to phenylalanine inclusive. Of all the DNA, just the CDR3 is kept, 42 bases in frame from base 1.